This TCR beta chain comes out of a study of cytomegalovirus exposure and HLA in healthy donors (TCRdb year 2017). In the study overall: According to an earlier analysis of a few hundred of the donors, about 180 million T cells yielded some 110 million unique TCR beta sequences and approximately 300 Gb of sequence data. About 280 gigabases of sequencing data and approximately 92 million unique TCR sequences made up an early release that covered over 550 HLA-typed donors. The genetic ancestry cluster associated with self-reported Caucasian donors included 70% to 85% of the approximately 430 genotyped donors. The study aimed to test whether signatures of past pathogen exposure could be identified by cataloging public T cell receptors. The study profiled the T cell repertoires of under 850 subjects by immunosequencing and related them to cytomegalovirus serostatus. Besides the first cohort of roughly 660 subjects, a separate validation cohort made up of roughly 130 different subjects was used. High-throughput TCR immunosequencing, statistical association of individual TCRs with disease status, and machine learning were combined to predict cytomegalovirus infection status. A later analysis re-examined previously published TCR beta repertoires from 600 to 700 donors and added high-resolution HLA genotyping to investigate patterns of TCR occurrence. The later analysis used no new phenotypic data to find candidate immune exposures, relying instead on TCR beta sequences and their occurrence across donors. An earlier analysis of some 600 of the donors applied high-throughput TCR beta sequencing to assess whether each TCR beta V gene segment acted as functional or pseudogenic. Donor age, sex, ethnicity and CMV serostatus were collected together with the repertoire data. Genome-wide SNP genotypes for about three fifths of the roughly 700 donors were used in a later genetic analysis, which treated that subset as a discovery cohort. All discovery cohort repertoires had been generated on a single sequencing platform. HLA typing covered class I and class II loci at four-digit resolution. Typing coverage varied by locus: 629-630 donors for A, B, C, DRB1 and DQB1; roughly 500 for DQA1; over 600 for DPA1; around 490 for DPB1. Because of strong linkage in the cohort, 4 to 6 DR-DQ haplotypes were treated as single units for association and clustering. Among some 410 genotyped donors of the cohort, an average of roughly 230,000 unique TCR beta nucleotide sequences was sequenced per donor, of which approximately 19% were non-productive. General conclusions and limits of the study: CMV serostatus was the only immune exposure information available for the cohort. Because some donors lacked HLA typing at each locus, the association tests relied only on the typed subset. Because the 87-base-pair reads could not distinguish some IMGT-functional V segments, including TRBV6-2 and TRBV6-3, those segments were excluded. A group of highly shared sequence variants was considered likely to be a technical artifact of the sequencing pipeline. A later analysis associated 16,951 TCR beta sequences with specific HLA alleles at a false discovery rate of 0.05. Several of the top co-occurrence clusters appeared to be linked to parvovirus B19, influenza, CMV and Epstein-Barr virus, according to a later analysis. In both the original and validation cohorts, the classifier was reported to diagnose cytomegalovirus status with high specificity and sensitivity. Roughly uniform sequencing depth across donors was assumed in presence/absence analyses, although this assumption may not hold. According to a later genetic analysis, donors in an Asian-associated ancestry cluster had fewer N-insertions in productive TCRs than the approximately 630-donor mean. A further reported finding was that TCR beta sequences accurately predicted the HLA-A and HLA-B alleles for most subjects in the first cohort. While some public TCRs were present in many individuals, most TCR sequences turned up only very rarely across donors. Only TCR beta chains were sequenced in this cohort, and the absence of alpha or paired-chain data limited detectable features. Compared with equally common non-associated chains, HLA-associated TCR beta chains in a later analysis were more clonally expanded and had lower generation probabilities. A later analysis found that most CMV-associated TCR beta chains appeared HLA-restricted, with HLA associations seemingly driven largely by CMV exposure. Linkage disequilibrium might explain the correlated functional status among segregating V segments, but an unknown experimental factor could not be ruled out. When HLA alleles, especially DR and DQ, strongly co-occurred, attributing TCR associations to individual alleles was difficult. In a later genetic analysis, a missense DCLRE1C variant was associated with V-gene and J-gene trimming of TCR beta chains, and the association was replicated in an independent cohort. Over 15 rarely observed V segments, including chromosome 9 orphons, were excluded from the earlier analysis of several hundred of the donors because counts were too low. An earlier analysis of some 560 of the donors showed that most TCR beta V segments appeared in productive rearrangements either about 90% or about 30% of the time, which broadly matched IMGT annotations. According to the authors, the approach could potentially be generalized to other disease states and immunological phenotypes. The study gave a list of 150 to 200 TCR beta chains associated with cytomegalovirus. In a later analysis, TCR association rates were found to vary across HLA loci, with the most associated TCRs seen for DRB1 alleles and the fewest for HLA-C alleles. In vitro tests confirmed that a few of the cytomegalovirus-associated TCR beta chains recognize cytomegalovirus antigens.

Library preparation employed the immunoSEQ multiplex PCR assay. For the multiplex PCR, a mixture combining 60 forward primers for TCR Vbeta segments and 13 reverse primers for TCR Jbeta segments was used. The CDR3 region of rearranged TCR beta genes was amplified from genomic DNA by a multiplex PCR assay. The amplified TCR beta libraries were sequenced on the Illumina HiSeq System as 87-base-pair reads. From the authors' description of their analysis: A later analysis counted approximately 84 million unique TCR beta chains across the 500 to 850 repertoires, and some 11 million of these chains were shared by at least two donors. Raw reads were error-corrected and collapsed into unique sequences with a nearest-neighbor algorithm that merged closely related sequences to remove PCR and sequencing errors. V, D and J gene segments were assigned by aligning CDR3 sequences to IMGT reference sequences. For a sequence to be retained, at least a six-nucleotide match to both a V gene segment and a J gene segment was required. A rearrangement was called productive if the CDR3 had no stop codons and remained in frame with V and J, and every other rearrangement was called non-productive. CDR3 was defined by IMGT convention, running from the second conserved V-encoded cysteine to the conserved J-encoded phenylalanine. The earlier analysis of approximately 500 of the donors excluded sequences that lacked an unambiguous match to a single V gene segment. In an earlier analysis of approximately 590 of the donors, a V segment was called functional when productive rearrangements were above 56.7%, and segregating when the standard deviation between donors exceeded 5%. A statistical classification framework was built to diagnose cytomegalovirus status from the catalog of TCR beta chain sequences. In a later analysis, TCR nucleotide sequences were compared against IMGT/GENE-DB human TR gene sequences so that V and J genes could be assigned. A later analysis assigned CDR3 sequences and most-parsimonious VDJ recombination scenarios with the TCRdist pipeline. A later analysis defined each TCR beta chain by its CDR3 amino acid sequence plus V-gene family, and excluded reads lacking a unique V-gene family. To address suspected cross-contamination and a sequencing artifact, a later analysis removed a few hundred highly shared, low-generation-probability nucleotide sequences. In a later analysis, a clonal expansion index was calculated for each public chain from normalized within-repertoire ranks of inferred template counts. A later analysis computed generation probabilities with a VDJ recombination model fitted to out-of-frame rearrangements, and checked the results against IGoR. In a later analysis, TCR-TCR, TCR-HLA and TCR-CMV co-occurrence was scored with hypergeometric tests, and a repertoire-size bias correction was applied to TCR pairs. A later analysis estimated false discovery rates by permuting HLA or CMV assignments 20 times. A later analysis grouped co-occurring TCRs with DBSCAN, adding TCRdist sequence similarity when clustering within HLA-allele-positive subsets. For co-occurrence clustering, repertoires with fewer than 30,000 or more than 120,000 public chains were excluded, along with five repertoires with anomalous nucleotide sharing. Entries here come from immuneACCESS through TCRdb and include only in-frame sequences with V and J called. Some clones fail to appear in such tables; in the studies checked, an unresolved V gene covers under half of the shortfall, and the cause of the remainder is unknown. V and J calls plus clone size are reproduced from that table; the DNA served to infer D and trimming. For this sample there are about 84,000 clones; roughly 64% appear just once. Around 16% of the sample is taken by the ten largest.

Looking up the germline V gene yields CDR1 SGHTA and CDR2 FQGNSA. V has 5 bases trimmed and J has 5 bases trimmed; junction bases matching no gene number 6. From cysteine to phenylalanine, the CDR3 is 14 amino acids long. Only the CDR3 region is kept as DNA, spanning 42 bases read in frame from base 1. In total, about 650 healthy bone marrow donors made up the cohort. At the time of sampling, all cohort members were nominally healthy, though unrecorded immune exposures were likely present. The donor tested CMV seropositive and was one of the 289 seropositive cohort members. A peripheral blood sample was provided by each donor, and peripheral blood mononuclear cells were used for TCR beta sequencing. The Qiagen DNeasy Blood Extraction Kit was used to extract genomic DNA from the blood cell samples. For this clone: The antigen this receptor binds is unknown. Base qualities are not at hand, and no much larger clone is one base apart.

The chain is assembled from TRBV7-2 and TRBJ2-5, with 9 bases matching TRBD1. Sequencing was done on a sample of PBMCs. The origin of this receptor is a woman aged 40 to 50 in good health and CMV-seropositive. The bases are TGTGCCAGCAGCAATGACAGGGGGAGGGAGACCCAGTACTTC. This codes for CASSNDRGRETQYF.